Following are 29 T cell receptor beta chains from one sample sequenced in a study of T cell changes during pregnancy in multiple sclerosis. Sequenced by immunoSEQ multiplex PCR; TCRdb stores in-frame clones only, minus some. Altogether over 65,000 clones are present, approximately 90% being singletons, with the ten largest covering around 1.8%. The sequences come from peripheral blood, collected in the first trimester of pregnancy. The receptor set was obtained from a female donor in good health, enrolled as a control in a pregnancy study.

The chain combines TRBV5-1 with TRBJ1-1; D not resolved. Deletions cut 2 bases from V and 1 base from J, with 9 bases between. Germline V gives CDR1 SGHRS, CDR2 YFSETQ. The CDR3 spans 14 residues. The CDR3 spells CASSFPRQNTEAFF. The CDR3 DNA follows: TGCGCCAGCAGCTTCCCTCGACAGAACACTGAAGCTTTCTTT. The full variable domain, in which reference TRBV5-1 and TRBJ1-1 provide the parts outside the CDR3, is KAGVTQTPRYLIKTRGQQVTLSCSPISGHRSVSWYQQTPGQGLQFLFEYFSETQRNKGNFPGRFSGRQFSNSRSEMNVSTLELGDSALYLCASSFPRQNTEAFFGQGTRLTVV.

The gene calls are TRBV7-8 and TRBJ2-3, with TRBD2 as a possible D gene (6 bases). CDR3 length: 17 amino acids. Germline-derived CDR1 and CDR2 are SGHVS and FQNEAQ. V gave up 0 bases and J gave up 4 bases, with 17 bases separating them. The DNA of the CDR3 is TGTGCCAGCAGCTTAGCGAATGGTCGTGGCGGGGCAGATACGCAGTATTTT. Amino acids: CASSLANGRGGADTQYF.

The chain uses TRBV7-2 and TRBJ1-1; D is perhaps TRBD1 (6 bases). V was cut by 7 bases and J by 2 bases, with 17 bases left in between. Germline-derived CDR1 and CDR2 are SGHTA and FQGNSA. This CDR3 has 15 residues. The CDR3: CASTLTRGGNTEAFF. In DNA, the CDR3 is TGTGCCAGCACCCTTACCAGGGGTGGAAACACTGAAGCTTTCTTT.

This sequence joins TRBV28 and TRBJ2-3; 7 positions agree with TRBD1. After removal of 6 bases from V and 5 bases from J, the junction contained 8 bases not matched to a gene. This CDR3 has 14 residues. Looked up from germline, CDR1 is MDHEN and CDR2 is SYDVKM. This CDR3 is CASSPDRAGDTQYF. The CDR3 bases are TGTGCCAGCAGCCCCGACAGGGCTGGAGATACGCAGTATTTT.

The rearrangement joins TRBV19 to TRBJ1-6; D is uncertain. Deletions cut 6 bases from V and 0 bases from J, with 6 bases between. The CDR3 loop spans 14 amino acids. Germline CDR1 reads LNHDA; CDR2 reads SQIVND (reference sequence). The CDR3: CASRKSSYNSPLHF. In DNA form, the CDR3 reads TGTGCCAGTAGGAAGAGCTCCTATAATTCACCCCTCCACTTT.

The chain has TRBV7-3 and TRBJ1-1; 8 bases line up with TRBD1. CDR3 length equals 12 residues. V lost 4 bases to trimming and J lost 7 bases; unmatched junction nucleotides: 2. The V gene's germline CDR1 is SGHTA and CDR2 FQGTGA. CDR3 residues: CASSYTGGEAFF. CDR3 DNA: TGTGCCAGCAGCTACACAGGGGGTGAAGCTTTCTTT.

This clone was recorded a few times. The chain is built from TRBV27 and TRBJ1-2, with D possibly matching TRBD1 (6 bases). This CDR3 contains 11 residues. Trimming stripped 2 bases from V and 10 bases from J, with 8 bases between. CDR1 MNHEY and CDR2 SMNVEV come from the germline V gene (reference sequence). The CDR3: CASSLGGNYTF. The CDR3 DNA is TGTGCCAGCAGTTTAGGGGGCAACTACACCTTC.

This sequence joins TRBV11-1 and TRBJ2-7, with 11 bases that match TRBD2. V dropped 5 bases and J dropped 7; count of bases not matched to a gene: 10. The CDR3 contains 15 residues. Germline CDR1 and CDR2: SGHAT and FQDESV (reference sequence). CDR3 in amino acids: CASSPWTSGLGEQYF. CDR3 DNA sequence: TGTGCCAGCAGCCCCTGGACTAGCGGGCTTGGGGAGCAGTACTTC. Supplemented by reference TRBV11-1 and TRBJ2-7, the full variable domain reads EAEVAQSPRYKITEKSQAVAFWCDPISGHATLYWYRQILGQGPELLVQFQDESVVDDSQLPKDRFSAERLKGVDSTLKIQPAELGDSAMYLCASSPWTSGLGEQYFGPGTRLTVT.

The chain couples TRBV12-5 to TRBJ2-1, with a tentative D call TRBD1 (5 bases). This CDR3 spans 12 amino acids. V lost 1 base and J lost 9, with 7 bases in between. The germline V gene has CDR1 LGHNT and CDR2 FRNRAP. The CDR3 DNA reads as TGTGCTAGTGGTTTGGGAAGGGGTGAGCAGTTCTTC. Translating gives CASGLGRGEQFF.

The chain combines TRBV7-2 with TRBJ2-3, with unresolved D. The CDR3 has 12 residues. CDR1 is SGHTA, CDR2 FQGNSA, per germline. V lost 7 bases, J lost 8 bases, and 13 bases lay in between. The CDR3 loop reads CASTSATGTQYF. In DNA, the CDR3 is TGTGCCAGCACCTCGGCGACGGGTACGCAGTATTTT.

The chain couples TRBV25-1 to TRBJ2-3, with D possibly being TRBD2 (5 bases). This CDR3 has 18 amino acids. Germline CDR1 reads MGHDK; CDR2 reads SYGVNS. V lost 1 base to trimming and J lost 3 bases, with 20 bases between them. CDR3 sequence reads: CASSESSIRGRATDTQYF. DNA of the CDR3: TGTGCCAGCAGTGAATCGTCCATCCGGGGTAGAGCTACAGATACGCAGTATTTT.

This chain uses TRBV4-3 with TRBJ1-5; perhaps TRBD1 as D (5 bases). Germline CDR1 is LGHNA and CDR2 is YSLEER. CDR3 length equals 15 residues. V was pared by 0 bases and J by 9 bases, with 15 bases between. The CDR3 DNA follows: TGCGCCAGCAGCCAAGATCCTAGGGGCCGAACGCCCCAGCATTTT. Translating gives CASSQDPRGRTPQHF.

J is TRBJ1-2 and V is TRBV5-6; D gene ambiguous. This CDR3 contains 16 residues. V shed 0 bases and J shed 0 bases, with 12 bases lying between them. The germline V gene encodes CDR1 SGHDT and CDR2 YYEEEE. Here the CDR3 reads CASSLAELDANYGYTF. The CDR3 region has the DNA TGTGCCAGCAGCTTGGCAGAGCTAGACGCTAACTATGGCTACACCTTC.

The chain joins TRBV5-4 to TRBJ2-6; no clear D gene. Trimming removed 4 bases at V and 4 bases at J, with 12 bases between. Germline CDR1 SGHNT, CDR2 YYREEE (reference sequence). The CDR3 totals 15 residues. The CDR3, as DNA: TGTGCCAGCAGCCGTGGTCGCGCCGGGGCCAACGTCCTGACTTTC. This encodes CASSRGRAGANVLTF.

V is TRBV9 and J is TRBJ1-1; 7 nucleotides agree with TRBD1. The V gene end was trimmed by 0 bases and the J gene end by 1 base; junction bases not matched to a gene: 3. Germline V CDR1 and CDR2: SGDLS, YYNGEE. The CDR3 spans 15 residues. DNA for the CDR3: TGTGCCAGCAGCGTAGTGGCAGGGGGGAACACTGAAGCTTTCTTT. Protein sequence: CASSVVAGGNTEAFF.

The rearrangement uses TRBV4-3 and TRBJ2-2; D is unclear. This CDR3 region has 14 residues. CDR1 is LGHNA and CDR2 is YSLEER in the germline V gene. V was clipped by 6 bases and J by 0 bases, with 8 bases between them. The CDR3 sequence: CASRRAPNTGELFF. In DNA form, the CDR3 reads TGCGCCAGCAGAAGAGCGCCGAACACCGGGGAGCTGTTTTTT.

V gene TRBV18 combines with J gene TRBJ1-6; possible D gene TRBD1, 5 bases. CDR3 size: 15 residues. The germline V gene encodes CDR1 KGHSH and CDR2 LQKENI. V lost 2 bases and J 3 bases, leaving 8 bases between the germline ends. This chain's CDR3 is CASSPWQGYNSPLHF. The CDR3 bases are TGTGCCAGCTCACCATGGCAGGGCTATAATTCACCCCTCCACTTT.

V is TRBV7-3 and J is TRBJ2-3; 8 bases agree with TRBD1. This CDR3 is built from 14 residues. The J segment lost 7 bases and the V segment lost 6 bases, leaving 9 bases of the junction unmatched. Germline CDR1 reads SGHTA; CDR2 reads FQGTGA. The CDR3 nucleotides are TGTGCCAGCAGTAGTGGACAGGGAGCAAATACGCAGTATTTT. This translates into CASSSGQGANTQYF.

The chain employs TRBV28 and TRBJ1-2, with D unresolved. CDR1 and CDR2 (germline): MDHEN, SYDVKM. The CDR3 totals 15 residues. V shed 4 bases and J shed 2 bases, with 14 bases lying between them. The CDR3 loop reads CASSSPGLANYGYTF. CDR3 bases: TGTGCCAGCAGTTCCCCGGGTCTTGCGAACTATGGCTACACCTTC.

The rearrangement links TRBV28 to TRBJ2-5; 10 bases are a match to TRBD1. CDR1 is MDHEN, CDR2 SYDVKM, per germline. The CDR3 runs to 15 residues. The V gene end was trimmed by 4 bases and the J gene end by 1 base; junction bases not matched to a gene: 3. CDR3 residues: CASSSRTGGQETQYF. The CDR3 bases are TGTGCCAGCAGTTCCCGGACAGGGGGCCAAGAGACCCAGTACTTC.

The chain links TRBV7-2 to TRBJ2-7; no reliable D call. The CDR3 consists of 13 residues. V was shortened by 5 bases and J by 2 bases, with 10 bases between the two germline ends. Germline loops: CDR1 SGHTA, CDR2 FQGNSA. CDR3 sequence (DNA): TGTGCCAGCAGCCCCCGTTCCGCCTACGAGCAGTACTTC. The encoded protein is CASSPRSAYEQYF. Full variable domain (missing parts from reference TRBV7-2 and TRBJ2-7): GAGVSQSPSNKVTEKGKDVELRCDPISGHTALYWYRQSLGQGLEFLIYFQGNSAPDKSGLPSDRFSAERTGGSVSTLTIQRTQQEDSAVYLCASSPRSAYEQYFGPGTRLTVT.

This chain joins TRBV5-4 and TRBJ2-5; 9 positions agree with TRBD2. CDR3 length equals 15 residues. Germline V lookup: CDR1 SGHNT, CDR2 YYREEE (reference sequence). Germline trimming cut 4 bases from V and 1 base from J; bases unmatched to any gene: 5. This chain's CDR3 is CASSTGLAVQETQYF. In DNA, the CDR3 is TGTGCCAGCAGCACGGGACTAGCAGTCCAAGAGACCCAGTACTTC.

The chain is built from TRBV6-6 and TRBJ1-2, with unresolved D. The CDR3 is 13 residues long. Germline CDR1 MNHNY, CDR2 SVGAGI (reference sequence). The ends were cut back, 7 bases at V and 2 bases at J, with 11 bases in the middle. CDR3 in amino acids: CASKPGGNYGYTF. The DNA of the CDR3 is TGTGCCAGCAAGCCCGGCGGAAACTATGGCTACACCTTC.

The CDR3 here is CASSQVPKASSYNSPLHF. The CDR3 DNA reads as TGTGCCAGCAGCCAAGTCCCAAAAGCGAGCTCCTATAATTCACCCCTCCACTTT. The J gene is TRBJ1-6, the V gene TRBV14; D ambiguous. Germline-derived CDR1 and CDR2 are SGHDN and FVKESK. There are 18 residues in the CDR3. The V end was cut by 1 base, the J end by 0 bases, with 13 bases between.

The rearrangement joins TRBV27 to TRBJ2-3; perhaps TRBD2 as D (7 bases). V was trimmed by 7 bases and J by 4 bases, leaving 27 bases between them. CDR1 and CDR2 (germline): MNHEY, SMNVEV (reference sequence). The CDR3 has 18 residues. CDR3 region: CASTSGRELWGGSDTQYF. CDR3 DNA sequence: TGTGCCAGCACCTCAGGTCGGGAATTATGGGGGGGCTCAGATACGCAGTATTTT.

The genes are TRBV5-1 and TRBJ2-7; 9 bases align to TRBD1. Germline CDR1 reads SGHRS; CDR2 reads YFSETQ. The length of the CDR3 is 16 residues. Trimming at V came to 3 bases and at J to 3 bases, leaving 10 bases not matched to a gene. CDR3 protein: CASSYTGTGMNYEQYF. The CDR3 DNA reads TGCGCCAGCAGCTATACGGGGACAGGGATGAACTACGAGCAGTACTTC.

The chain employs TRBV10-3 and TRBJ2-1; perhaps TRBD2 as D (7 bases). This CDR3 is 16 amino acids long. Deletions cut 3 bases from V and 8 bases from J, with 20 bases between. The germline V gene encodes CDR1 ENHRY and CDR2 SYGVKD. In nucleotides, the CDR3 is TGTGCCATCAGTGACCCAGGGAGGGGGGGAAGGGATGAGCAGTTCTTC. This translates into CAISDPGRGGRDEQFF.

The gene calls are TRBV7-2 and TRBJ2-7, with TRBD2 matching over 7 bases. CDR1 SGHTA and CDR2 FQGNSA come from the germline V gene. This CDR3 spans 15 amino acids. V gave up 0 bases and J gave up 4 bases; unmatched junction bases: 6. CDR3 in DNA: TGTGCCAGCAGCTTAGCCGGACTAGTCGGATACGAGCAGTACTTC. Translating it yields CASSLAGLVGYEQYF. Together with reference TRBV7-2 and TRBJ2-7, the CDR3 gives the full variable domain: GAGVSQSPSNKVTEKGKDVELRCDPISGHTALYWYRQSLGQGLEFLIYFQGNSAPDKSGLPSDRFSAERTGGSVSTLTIQRTQQEDSAVYLCASSLAGLVGYEQYFGPGTRLTVT.

The J gene is TRBJ1-5, the V gene TRBV7-2; D is possibly TRBD1 (6 bases). V dropped 1 base and J dropped 2 bases, with 6 bases sitting between them. The CDR3 loop spans 14 amino acids. Germline-derived CDR1 and CDR2 are SGHTA and FQGNSA. CDR3 protein: CASSLDRGNQPQHF. CDR3 DNA sequence: TGTGCCAGCAGCTTAGACAGGGGCAATCAGCCCCAGCATTTT.